Sequencing of this T cell receptor (beta chain) was carried out in a study of human T cells and chemical hapten exposure. Study outcomes and limitations: Following DPC sensitization, TCRs present above 1 in 1000 frequency showed no change.

Documented time point: patch test 1, 2 weeks after DPC sensitization. Treatment of the sample: therapeutic diphenylcyclopropenone sensitization with weekly scalp DPC. Suited to DPC and affected by alopecia, the donors ranged from 18 to 70 years old. TCRdb reprocessed the RACE reads with MiXCR, giving one entry per CDR3 protein. This table holds 65,000 to 85,000 distinct CDR3 sequences, 12% found once. This clonotype was detected ten times or more. Its antigen is still unknown. The CDR3 loop spans 15 amino acids. Germline V lookup: CDR1 MNHEY, CDR2 SVGEGT. Trimming took off 6 bases at V and 0 bases at J, with 12 bases between the two ends.

The V call is TRBV6-2 or TRBV6-3, the J call TRBJ2-1, with D hard to call. The origin of this receptor is a woman in her fifties or sixties with alopecia areata. Some clones in this sample may be carry-over from other donors' samples. The material was whole blood, obtained in connection with sensitization to the hapten diphenylcyclopropenone (DPC). CDR3 region: CASSQMGSSYNEQFF. As DNA, the CDR3 is TGTGCCAGCAGCCAAATGGGAAGCTCCTACAATGAGCAGTTCTTC.